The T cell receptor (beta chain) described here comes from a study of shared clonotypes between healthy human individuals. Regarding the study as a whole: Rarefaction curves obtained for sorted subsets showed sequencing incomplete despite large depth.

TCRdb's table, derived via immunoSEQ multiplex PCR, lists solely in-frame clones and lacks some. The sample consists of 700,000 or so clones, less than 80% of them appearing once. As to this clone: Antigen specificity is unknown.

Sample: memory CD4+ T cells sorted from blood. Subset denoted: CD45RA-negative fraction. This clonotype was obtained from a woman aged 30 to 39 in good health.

CDR3 nucleotides: TGTGCCATCAGTGAGTTGGGGGGGGGAAACCAGCCCCAGCATTTT. Its protein product is CAISELGGGNQPQHF. This chain links TRBV10-3 with TRBJ1-5; weak D call: TRBD1 (5 bases). The V end was cut by 1 base, the J end by 7 bases, with 14 bases between. Germline lookup yields CDR1 ENHRY and CDR2 SYGVKD. The length of the CDR3 is 15 residues.